These 32 T cell receptor beta chains were sequenced from one sample in a study of technical replicates of blood from a handful of donors. Using immunoSEQ multiplex PCR, the repertoire was profiled, and TCRdb retains in-frame clones only, with some absent. Here the sample spans approximately 73,000 clones, around 90% being singletons. Sequences were obtained from T cells isolated from PBMCs. The receptor set was obtained from a human donor in good health.

V is TRBV4-2 and J is TRBJ2-1; 13 nucleotides line up with TRBD2. CDR3 length: 15 amino acids. Germline V gene data show CDR1 as LGHNA and CDR2 as YNFKEQ. V lost 6 bases to trimming and J lost 5 bases; unmatched junction nucleotides: 4. CDR3 in amino acids: CASSSGTSGNNEQFF. The CDR3 nucleotides read TGTGCCAGCAGTTCCGGGACTAGCGGGAACAATGAGCAGTTCTTC.

This clone was recorded once. The V and J genes are TRBV27 and TRBJ2-5; 11 bases are shared with TRBD2. V lost 10 bases and J lost 6; bases outside the gene matches: 13. Germline-derived CDR1 and CDR2 are MNHEY and SMNVEV (reference sequence). This CDR3 has 15 residues. In DNA form, the CDR3 reads TGTGCCACTTCCCGGACTAGCGGGTACGCGAAGACCCAGTACTTC. This sequence encodes CATSRTSGYAKTQYF.

This chain connects TRBV5-1 to TRBJ2-3; D unresolved. V dropped 0 bases and J dropped 5 bases, with 10 bases sitting between them. Looked up from germline, CDR1 is SGHRS and CDR2 is YFSETQ. The CDR3 runs to 14 residues. The CDR3: CASSLAGVLDTQYF. CDR3 nucleotides: TGCGCCAGCAGCTTGGCCGGAGTTTTAGATACGCAGTATTTT.

The chain carries TRBV30 and TRBJ2-7, with 7 nucleotides matching TRBD1. The junction had 9 bases not matched to a gene; V was cut back by 3 bases and J by 7 bases. Looked up from germline, CDR1 is GTSNPN and CDR2 is SVGIG (reference sequence). The CDR3 spans 13 residues. The CDR3 sequence: CAWRETGLGEQYF. The DNA of the CDR3 is TGTGCCTGGAGGGAGACAGGGCTGGGTGAGCAGTACTTC.

The V call is TRBV10-3, the J call TRBJ2-7; 11 bases align to TRBD2. Germline CDR1 reads ENHRY; CDR2 reads SYGVKD. The V and J ends lost 4 bases and 2 bases, in that order; junction bases with no gene match: 7. CDR3 length: 16 amino acids. CDR3 nucleotides: TGTGCCATCAGTGTAACTAGCGGGAGAGTAGCCTACGAGCAGTACTTC. Its translation: CAISVTSGRVAYEQYF.

CDR3 nucleotide sequence: TGCGCCAGCAGCCAAGAGAGCCCTTTTGGCGGGAGCGGATACGAGCAGTACTTC. It translates to CASSQESPFGGSGYEQYF. The chain employs TRBV4-1 and TRBJ2-7; TRBD2 matches 7 bases. J lost 4 bases, V lost 0 bases, and 15 bases had no gene match. The CDR3 is 18 amino acids. Germline values: CDR1 MGHRA, CDR2 YSYEKL.

CDR3 protein: CASSSFSRGLGTEAFF. CDR3 nucleotide sequence: TGTGCCAGCAGCTCTTTTTCCAGGGGGCTTGGGACTGAAGCTTTCTTT. J is TRBJ1-1 and V is TRBV13; TRBD1 aligns across 8 bases. Germline V gene sequence: CDR1 PRHDT, CDR2 FYEKMQ (reference sequence). CDR3 length: 16 residues. V lost 4 bases to trimming and J lost 5 bases; unmatched junction nucleotides: 12. The entire variable domain, with the rest obtained from reference TRBV13 and TRBJ1-1, is as follows: AAGVIQSPRHLIKEKRETATLKCYPIPRHDTVYWYQQGPGQDPQFLISFYEKMQSDKGSIPDRFSAQQFSDYHSELNMSSLELGDSALYFCASSSFSRGLGTEAFFGQGTRLTVV.

The chain joins TRBV11-3 to TRBJ2-7; D perhaps matches TRBD1 (6 bases). Per the germline V gene, CDR1 is SGHNT and CDR2 is YENEEA. The V end was cut by 2 bases, the J end by 2 bases, with 13 bases between. The CDR3 length is 15 residues. The CDR3 is CASSLSGQRAYEQYF. The CDR3 DNA reads TGTGCCAGCAGCTTATCCGGACAGAGGGCCTACGAGCAGTACTTC.

The V gene is TRBV25-1, the J gene TRBJ2-2; 15 bases match TRBD2. Germline V lookup: CDR1 MGHDK, CDR2 SYGVNS. The J segment lost 5 bases and the V segment lost 8 bases, leaving 6 bases of the junction unmatched. This CDR3 is built from 16 residues. CDR3 nucleotides: TGTGCCAGCCGGACTAGCGGGAGGGCCGCAACCGGGGAGCTGTTTTTT. Translating gives CASRTSGRAATGELFF.

The rearrangement links TRBV28 to TRBJ1-4, with 11 bases identical to TRBD1. J gave up 7 bases and V 6 bases, and 7 bases lay outside the gene matches. Germline V gene data show CDR1 as MDHEN and CDR2 as SYDVKM. CDR3 length: 15 residues. DNA for the CDR3: TGTGCCAGCAGCCCAGGGACAGGGGGTGGTGAAAAACTGTTTTTT. Translation: CASSPGTGGGEKLFF.

The V and J genes are TRBV7-9 and TRBJ2-5, with 14 bases matching TRBD2. V dropped 2 bases and J dropped 5; count of bases not matched to a gene: 4. Germline CDR1 and CDR2: SEHNR and FQNEAQ (reference sequence). The CDR3 runs to 16 residues. CDR3 loop: CASSLKGLAGEETQYF. CDR3 nucleotide sequence: TGTGCCAGCAGCTTAAAGGGACTAGCGGGAGAGGAGACCCAGTACTTC.

The chain carries TRBV28 and TRBJ1-4; weak D call: TRBD1 (6 bases). Trimming shortened V by 6 bases and J by 3 bases, and 11 bases separated the two germline ends. The CDR3 covers 14 residues. The germline V gene encodes CDR1 MDHEN and CDR2 SYDVKM. This CDR3 is CASSQTGANEKLFF. The CDR3 nucleotides read TGTGCCAGCAGCCAGACAGGAGCTAATGAAAAACTGTTTTTT.

This sequence joins TRBV30 and TRBJ2-1, with 8 bases identical to TRBD1. V shed 3 bases and J 5 bases; nucleotides not matched to a gene: 9. Germline-derived CDR1 and CDR2 are GTSNPN and SVGIG (reference sequence). The length of the CDR3 is 15 residues. The CDR3 DNA reads TGTGCCTGGAGCGCAGGACAGGGCGTAAACAATGAGCAGTTCTTC. Protein sequence: CAWSAGQGVNNEQFF.

The chain recombines TRBV14 with TRBJ2-1; 10 bases map to TRBD2. The germline V gene has CDR1 SGHDN and CDR2 FVKESK. Trimming cost V 0 bases and J 2 bases; bases outside gene matches: 1. The CDR3 is 16 amino acids. As DNA, the CDR3 is TGTGCCAGCAGCCAAGAGGGACTAGCGCCCTACAATGAGCAGTTCTTC. This gives the protein CASSQEGLAPYNEQFF.

The J gene is TRBJ2-1, the V gene TRBV6-5, with TRBD2 matching 13 bases. The V gene's germline CDR1 is MNHEY and CDR2 SVGAGI. The CDR3 runs 13 residues. J lost 5 bases, V lost 8 bases, and 0 bases had no gene match. The CDR3 bases are TGTGCCAGCGGACTAGCGGGAGACAATGAGCAGTTCTTC. It yields the protein CASGLAGDNEQFF.

The chain links TRBV28 to TRBJ1-3; D uncertain. Trimming removed 2 bases at V and 4 bases at J, with 12 bases between. Germline V CDR1 and CDR2: MDHEN, SYDVKM. The CDR3 runs to 15 residues. As DNA, the CDR3 is TGTGCCAGCAGTTTACGGTCCGGAGCCGGAAACACCATATATTTT. Translating it yields CASSLRSGAGNTIYF. Drawing the rest from reference TRBV28 and TRBJ1-3, the complete variable domain is DVKVTQSSRYLVKRTGEKVFLECVQDMDHENMFWYRQDPGLGLRLIYFSYDVKMKEKGDIPEGYSVSREKKERFSLILESASTNQTSMYLCASSLRSGAGNTIYFGEGSWLTVV.

The CDR3 loop reads CASRLPNYEQYF. DNA for the CDR3: TGTGCCAGCAGACTGCCGAATTACGAGCAGTACTTC. The chain carries TRBV28 and TRBJ2-7, with D unclear. V lost 6 bases and J 4 bases, leaving 10 bases between the germline ends. CDR1 is MDHEN, CDR2 SYDVKM, per germline. This CDR3 has 12 amino acids. The variable domain in full, with the rest retrieved from reference TRBV28 and TRBJ2-7, is DVKVTQSSRYLVKRTGEKVFLECVQDMDHENMFWYRQDPGLGLRLIYFSYDVKMKEKGDIPEGYSVSREKKERFSLILESASTNQTSMYLCASRLPNYEQYFGPGTRLTVT.

The chain combines TRBV27 with TRBJ2-7; 7 nucleotides line up with TRBD2. This CDR3 contains 15 residues. J was trimmed by 4 bases and V by 2 bases; bases with no gene match: 8. Germline CDR1 and CDR2: MNHEY and SMNVEV (reference sequence). CDR3 in DNA: TGTGCCAGCAGTTTAGCGAGGAAGCGGGATTACGAGCAGTACTTC. This gives the protein CASSLARKRDYEQYF.

The gene calls are TRBV6-6 and TRBJ2-7; 9 nucleotides line up with TRBD1. The germline CDR1 and CDR2 sequences are MNHNY and SVGAGI (reference sequence). There are 14 residues in the CDR3. V gave up 2 bases and J gave up 3 bases; unmatched junction bases: 2. CDR3 bases: TGTGCCAGCAGTTACATGGGACAGGGCTACGAGCAGTACTTC. Translation gives CASSYMGQGYEQYF.

This clone was counted a single time. The chain has TRBV4-1 and TRBJ2-3, with 7 bases identical to TRBD1. The CDR3 loop spans 17 amino acids. The germline gives CDR1 MGHRA, CDR2 YSYEKL. With V trimmed by 4 bases and J by 2 bases, 12 bases remained unmatched. Written as DNA, the CDR3 is TGCGCCAGCAGCCTCCAAATGACAGGGTCTCCCACAGATACGCAGTATTTT. Its translation is CASSLQMTGSPTDTQYF.

The V and J genes are TRBV5-1 and TRBJ1-2, with a possible D match to TRBD1 (6 bases). Trimming stripped 0 bases from V and 7 bases from J, with 13 bases between. Germline CDR1 SGHRS, CDR2 YFSETQ. This CDR3 has 14 residues. CDR3 protein: CASSLDGGQIGYTF. The CDR3, as DNA: TGCGCCAGCAGCTTGGACGGGGGGCAGATTGGCTACACCTTC.

CDR3 region: CAWSVKGLARDEQYF. The CDR3 DNA reads TGTGCCTGGAGTGTCAAGGGACTAGCTCGCGACGAGCAGTACTTC. This rearrangement joins TRBV30 to TRBJ2-7; 9 bases agree with TRBD2. The germline gives CDR1 GTSNPN, CDR2 SVGIG (reference sequence). CDR3 length equals 15 residues. V lost 0 bases, J lost 5 bases, and 8 bases stayed unmatched.

The chain links TRBV7-9 to TRBJ2-1; D uncertain. Trimming left V 1 base short and J 3 bases short, with 7 bases between. CDR1 and CDR2 (germline): SEHNR, FQNEAQ (reference sequence). The CDR3 has 14 residues. The chain's CDR3 is CASSLDSFYNEQFF. CDR3 DNA sequence: TGTGCCAGCAGCTTAGACAGCTTCTACAATGAGCAGTTCTTC.

The chain employs TRBV19 and TRBJ1-2, with TRBD1 matching 7 bases. Unmatched junction bases numbered 0, after V lost 4 bases and J lost 4 bases. The CDR3 loop spans 12 amino acids. Per the germline V gene, CDR1 is LNHDA and CDR2 is SQIVND (reference sequence). For the CDR3, the DNA is TGTGCCAGTAGTAGGACAGGCTATGGCTACACCTTC. As protein: CASSRTGYGYTF.

This chain links TRBV10-3 with TRBJ2-3, with TRBD2 as a possible D gene (6 bases). Trimming shortened V by 7 bases and J by 4 bases, and 15 bases separated the two germline ends. The CDR3 totals 14 residues. Germline CDR1 reads ENHRY; CDR2 reads SYGVKD. The CDR3 reads CAIKRAGGADTQYF. DNA for the CDR3: TGTGCCATCAAGAGGGCCGGGGGAGCAGATACGCAGTATTTT.

The rearrangement joins TRBV4-3 to TRBJ2-3, with TRBD2 matching over 7 bases. Germline assignment: CDR1 LGHNA and CDR2 YSLEER. V was clipped by 4 bases and J by 4 bases; unmatched bases: 2. CDR3 size: 13 residues. The CDR3, as DNA: TGCGCCAGCAGCCTTGGGGGGGCAGATACGCAGTATTTT. Its translation: CASSLGGADTQYF.

The gene calls are TRBV13 and TRBJ2-7; D gene ambiguous. Germline values: CDR1 PRHDT, CDR2 FYEKMQ (reference sequence). The CDR3 is made up of 14 amino acids. V was clipped by 0 bases and J by 4 bases, with 10 bases between them. This chain's CDR3 is CASSLGPQVYEQYF. CDR3 in DNA: TGTGCCAGCAGCTTAGGCCCCCAGGTGTACGAGCAGTACTTC.

The V gene is TRBV7-6, the J gene TRBJ1-2, with 12 bases matching TRBD1. This CDR3 comprises 15 residues. Germline V gene lookup returns CDR1 SGHVS and CDR2 FNYEAQ. With V trimmed by 5 bases and J by 3 bases, 4 bases remained unmatched. The CDR3 here is CASSQGQGAYYGYTF. CDR3 sequence (DNA): TGTGCCAGCAGCCAGGGACAGGGGGCCTACTATGGCTACACCTTC.

The chain has TRBV7-2 and TRBJ2-7; 9 positions match TRBD1. The CDR3 runs to 17 residues. The V gene's germline CDR1 is SGHTA and CDR2 FQGNSA. V dropped 0 bases and J dropped 5; count of bases not matched to a gene: 11. In nucleotides, the CDR3 is TGTGCCAGCAGCTTAGCGGGGGGGGGACAGGGTATCGACGAGCAGTACTTC. The encoded protein is CASSLAGGGQGIDEQYF. The entire variable domain, with the rest obtained from reference TRBV7-2 and TRBJ2-7, is as follows: GAGVSQSPSNKVTEKGKDVELRCDPISGHTALYWYRQSLGQGLEFLIYFQGNSAPDKSGLPSDRFSAERTGGSVSTLTIQRTQQEDSAVYLCASSLAGGGQGIDEQYFGPGTRLTVT.

The rearrangement joins TRBV30 to TRBJ2-7, with 8 bases fitting TRBD2. V dropped 0 bases and J dropped 5; count of bases not matched to a gene: 6. Germline V gene data show CDR1 as GTSNPN and CDR2 as SVGIG (reference sequence). The CDR3 sequence is 14 residues long. DNA for the CDR3: TGTGCCTGGAGTGTGGGACTAGAAAGACACGAGCAGTACTTC. It encodes CAWSVGLERHEQYF.

The chain recombines TRBV29-1 with TRBJ1-1, with D unclear. The CDR3 loop spans 13 amino acids. V was shortened by 1 base and J by 0 bases, with 6 bases between the two germline ends. Germline CDR1 and CDR2: SQVTM and ANQGSEA. CDR3: CSVEGRMNTEAFF. As DNA, the CDR3 is TGCAGCGTTGAAGGGAGAATGAACACTGAAGCTTTCTTT.

The chain carries TRBV5-1 and TRBJ2-7; possibly TRBD2 for D (6 bases). Germline-derived CDR1 and CDR2 are SGHRS and YFSETQ. The CDR3 loop spans 15 amino acids. The germline V and J ends were trimmed by 1 base and 2 bases, with 13 bases remaining between them. The CDR3 is CASSLRGSYTYEQYF. The DNA for the CDR3 is TGCGCCAGCAGCTTGCGGGGGAGTTACACCTACGAGCAGTACTTC.